The clone carrying this T cell receptor (beta chain) has just one count. Its antigen is not identified. These data are taken from a study of cytomegalovirus exposure and HLA in healthy donors. General study points: High specificity and sensitivity for cytomegalovirus status were reported for the classifier.

V lost 8 bases and J lost 4, with 17 bases in between. This CDR3 is 14 amino acids long. The germline V gene encodes CDR1 LNHDA and CDR2 SQIVND (reference sequence). The study ran its PCR with 60 Vbeta and 13 Jbeta primers. TCRdb's copy holds only in-frame clones and misses some; the assay was immunoSEQ multiplex PCR. The data contain 150,000 or so clones, about 81% of them singletons. Input material: PBMCs. This chain uses TRBV19 with TRBJ1-1; possible D gene TRBD1, 6 bases. The TCR sequence derives from a man aged 30 to 39 in good health and CMV-seronegative. The CDR3 spells CASEESRGATEAFF. CDR3 sequence (DNA): TGTGCCAGTGAGGAATCCAGGGGCGCCACTGAAGCTTTCTTT.